The clone carrying this T cell receptor (beta chain) was counted many times. Its specificity is unknown. Trimming removed 6 bases from V and 3 bases from J, with 12 bases in between. The CDR3 is made up of 13 amino acids. This sample was taken from a study of T-cell reconstitution after alpha-beta-depleted transplantation in children. A TCRbeta library incorporating unique molecular identifiers was prepared. TCRdb independently ran MiXCR on the PCR reads; one entry per CDR3 protein. This sample has about 580,000 distinct CDR3 sequences, with 23% found just once. Study outcomes and limitations: T-cell numbers and diversity, one year after transplant, stemmed largely from T cells that were newly produced. After transplant, at about two months, alpha-beta T cells were reportedly derived from several hundred expanded graft clones. Where some patients showed high TCRbeta diversity at day 60, it came from recipient T cells and thymic progenitors that had survived.

Sequenced here: PBMCs, mostly from graft donor cells, sampled 360 days after TCRalphabeta/CD19-depleted stem cell transplant. The sequence was collected from a boy under two years old who had a stem cell transplant for acute myeloid leukemia, so the T cells may come from the graft donor. The rearrangement links TRBV12-3 or TRBV12-4 to TRBJ2-7; the D is unclear. The CDR3 DNA reads as TGTGCCAGCAGCTCCCGGTGGAGCTACGAGCAGTACTTC. It is translated as CASSSRWSYEQYF.